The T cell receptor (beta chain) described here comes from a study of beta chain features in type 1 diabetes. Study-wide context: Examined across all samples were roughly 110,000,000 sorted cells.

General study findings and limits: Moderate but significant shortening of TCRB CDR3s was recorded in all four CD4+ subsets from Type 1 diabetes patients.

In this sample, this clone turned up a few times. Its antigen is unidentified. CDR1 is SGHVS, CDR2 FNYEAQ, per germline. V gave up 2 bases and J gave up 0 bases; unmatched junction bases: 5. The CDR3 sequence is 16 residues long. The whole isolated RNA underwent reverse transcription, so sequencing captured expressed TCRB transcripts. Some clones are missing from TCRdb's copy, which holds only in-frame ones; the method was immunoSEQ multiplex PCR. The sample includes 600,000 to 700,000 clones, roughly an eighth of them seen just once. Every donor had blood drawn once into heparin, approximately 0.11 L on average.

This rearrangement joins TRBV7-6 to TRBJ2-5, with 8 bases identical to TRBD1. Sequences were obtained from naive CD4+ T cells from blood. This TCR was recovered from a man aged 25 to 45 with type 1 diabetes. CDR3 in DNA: TGTGCCAGCAGCTTATCCCGACAGGGGTACCAAGAGACCCAGTACTTC. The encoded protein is CASSLSRQGYQETQYF.